This TCR beta chain is from a study of blood T cell repertoires in COVID-19. Study-level information: Donors in the United States, Italy and Spain gave samples during acute or convalescent COVID-19. Sources were T cells, B-cell-depleted T cells, or PBMCs; the material itself was cDNA or gDNA.

This clone was recorded only once. Germline-derived CDR1 and CDR2 are MNHEY and SVGEGT. The germline V and J ends were trimmed by 0 bases and 2 bases, with 13 bases remaining between them. The CDR3 contains 16 residues. In the original processing: The assay estimated nucleated cells by amplifying reference gene primers. TCRdb's table, derived via immunoSEQ multiplex PCR, lists solely in-frame clones and lacks some. V and J calls and clone size are as listed in that table; D and trimming were resolved from the DNA. The data hold roughly 140,000 clones, with around 83% observed a single time. The TCR comes from a woman in her forties or fifties in a cohort sampled during active or convalescent COVID-19. The chain recombines TRBV6-2 or TRBV6-3 with TRBJ2-5, with a tentative D call TRBD1 (5 bases). Sequenced input: peripheral blood. The CDR3 sequence: CASSYSGRVRQETQYF. As DNA, the CDR3 is TGTGCCAGCAGTTACTCGGGCAGGGTGAGACAAGAGACCCAGTACTTC.